A selection of T cell receptor beta chains follows, all from one sample in a study of CD8 T cells in Susac syndrome. TCRdb re-called the immunoSEQ multiplex PCR reads through MiXCR, storing one row per CDR3 protein. The table records 95,000 to 150,000 distinct CDR3 sequences, just under 95% of them present only once. The sequenced sample was CD8+ T cells from PBMCs. These receptors all stem from a human donor with Susac syndrome. The CDR3 runs from the conserved cysteine through the conserved F or W. A D gene is named only where the DNA matches it firmly. Size tells how often a clone was seen (once, few, many) or the class of an expanded clone, and some rows leave it out.

V gene: TRBV21-1
J gene: TRBJ1-1
clone size: -
D gene: -
CDR3 protein: CASSTRAGTEAFF
CDR3 DNA: TGTGCCAGCAGCACCAGGGCGGGAACTGAAGCTTTCTTT

V gene: TRBV27
J gene: TRBJ2-2
clone size: -
D gene: TRBD2
CDR3 protein: CASSLRTSASRTGELFF
CDR3 DNA: TGTGCCAGCAGTTTAAGGACTAGCGCCTCGAGGACCGGGGAGCTGTTTTTT

V gene: TRBV12-3/TRBV12-4
J gene: TRBJ1-1
clone size: -
D gene: -
CDR3 protein: CASTIHGPGRAFF
CDR3 DNA: TGTGCCAGCACCATACACGGACCTGGAAGGGCTTTCTTT

V gene: TRBV5-1
J gene: TRBJ1-1
clone size: -
D gene: -
CDR3 protein: CASSLLEPGLEAFF
CDR3 DNA: TGCGCCAGCAGCTTGTTAGAACCGGGACTAGAAGCTTTCTTT

V gene: TRBV12-3/TRBV12-4
J gene: TRBJ1-5
clone size: -
D gene: -
CDR3 protein: CASSLDVYQPQHF
CDR3 DNA: TGTGCCAGCAGTTTAGACGTCTATCAGCCCCAGCATTTT

V gene: TRBV4-2
J gene: TRBJ2-7
clone size: -
D gene: -
CDR3 protein: CASSQDEGGHPSYEQYF
CDR3 DNA: TGTGCCAGCAGCCAAGATGAAGGGGGACACCCGTCCTACGAGCAGTACTTC

V gene: TRBV3-1
J gene: TRBJ1-2
clone size: -
D gene: -
CDR3 protein: CASSQDRNYGYTF
CDR3 DNA: TGTGCCAGCAGCCAAGATAGAAACTATGGCTACACCTTC

V gene: TRBV29-1
J gene: TRBJ2-7
clone size: few
D gene: TRBD2
CDR3 protein: CSVAAGGYEQYF
CDR3 DNA: TGCAGCGTTGCGGCGGGGGGGTACGAGCAGTACTTC

V gene: TRBV5-8
J gene: TRBJ2-5
clone size: -
D gene: TRBD1
CDR3 protein: CASSLGTGGETQYF
CDR3 DNA: TGTGCCAGCAGCTTGGGGACAGGGGGAGAGACCCAGTACTTC

V gene: TRBV24-1
J gene: TRBJ1-2
clone size: -
D gene: TRBD1
CDR3 protein: CATSEAGGIGYTF
CDR3 DNA: TGTGCCACCAGTGAAGCAGGGGGGATTGGCTACACCTTC

V gene: TRBV20-1
J gene: TRBJ2-7
clone size: -
D gene: -
CDR3 protein: CSAREGQGTLYEQYF
CDR3 DNA: TGCAGTGCTAGAGAGGGGCAGGGGACCCTCTACGAGCAGTACTTC

V gene: TRBV12-3/TRBV12-4
J gene: TRBJ1-1
clone size: once
D gene: TRBD1
CDR3 protein: CASSSDRVGEAFF
CDR3 DNA: TGTGCCAGCAGTTCAGACAGGGTCGGAGAAGCTTTCTTT

V gene: TRBV30
J gene: TRBJ1-4
clone size: -
D gene: -
CDR3 protein: CASQGVDEKLFF
CDR3 DNA: TGTGCCTCACAGGGTGTCGATGAAAAACTGTTTTTT

V gene: TRBV5-1
J gene: TRBJ1-1
clone size: -
D gene: -
CDR3 protein: CASSSGVREAFF
CDR3 DNA: TGCGCCAGCAGCTCGGGGGTCCGTGAAGCTTTCTTT

V gene: TRBV2
J gene: TRBJ1-5
clone size: -
D gene: -
CDR3 protein: CASSVGAGEGQPQHF
CDR3 DNA: TGTGCCAGCAGTGTCGGGGCAGGGGAGGGTCAGCCCCAGCATTTT

V gene: TRBV6-5
J gene: TRBJ1-1
clone size: -
D gene: -
CDR3 protein: CASSYSLEMGEAFF
CDR3 DNA: TGTGCCAGCAGTTACTCCTTGGAGATGGGTGAAGCTTTCTTT

V gene: TRBV25-1
J gene: TRBJ2-2
clone size: -
D gene: -
CDR3 protein: CASRGRLATGELFF
CDR3 DNA: TGTGCCAGCAGGGGACGGCTCGCCACCGGGGAGCTGTTTTTT

V gene: TRBV3-1
J gene: TRBJ2-7
clone size: once
D gene: TRBD2
CDR3 protein: CASSPRTSGPHYEQYF
CDR3 DNA: TGTGCCAGCAGCCCGAGGACTAGCGGGCCGCACTACGAGCAGTACTTC

V gene: TRBV5-4
J gene: TRBJ1-2
clone size: -
D gene: -
CDR3 protein: CASSLGVGPHYGYTF
CDR3 DNA: TGTGCCAGCAGCTTGGGTGTGGGTCCCCACTATGGCTACACCTTC

V gene: TRBV20-1
J gene: TRBJ2-7
clone size: -
D gene: -
CDR3 protein: CSARGGTEVGEQYF
CDR3 DNA: TGCAGTGCTAGAGGGGGGACCGAGGTAGGAGAGCAGTACTTC

V gene: TRBV11-2
J gene: TRBJ2-5
clone size: -
D gene: -
CDR3 protein: CASSLRPGETQYF
CDR3 DNA: TGTGCCAGCAGCTTACGCCCAGGGGAGACCCAGTACTTC

V gene: TRBV4-3
J gene: TRBJ1-1
clone size: -
D gene: -
CDR3 protein: CASSGGPYTEAFF
CDR3 DNA: TGCGCCAGCAGTGGGGGCCCGTACACTGAAGCTTTCTTT